The 20 T cell receptor beta chains listed next were all sequenced from one sample in a study of control samples from healthy donors and cancer patients. Repertoires were generated with immunoSEQ multiplex PCR, while TCRdb's copy carries only in-frame clones and drops some. The sample lists 150,000 to 200,000 clones, about 94% occurring once. Sequencing was carried out using blood. The source of these receptors is a woman in her thirties or forties in good health.

The V and J genes are TRBV6-2 or TRBV6-3 and TRBJ2-7; the D gene is possibly TRBD2 (6 bases). Trimming took off 4 bases at V and 7 bases at J, with 26 bases between the two ends. This CDR3 has 17 residues. The V gene's germline CDR1 is MNHEY and CDR2 SVGEGT. This chain's CDR3 is CASSFRHLADKPLEQYF. The CDR3 nucleotides read TGTGCCAGCAGTTTCCGACACTTAGCGGACAAACCCTTGGAGCAGTACTTC.

The chain recombines TRBV9 with TRBJ2-5, with D perhaps matching TRBD2 (6 bases). Trimming took off 4 bases at V and 0 bases at J, with 10 bases between the two ends. The CDR3 is 14 residues long. CDR1 is SGDLS and CDR2 is YYNGEE in the germline V gene. In DNA, the CDR3 is TGTGCCAGCAGCCCTCGGGACTACCAAGAGACCCAGTACTTC. Amino acid sequence: CASSPRDYQETQYF.

J is TRBJ2-7 and V is TRBV4-2; D gene uncertain. The V end lost 0 bases, the J end lost 0 bases, and 15 bases lay between the germline ends. Germline CDR1 LGHNA, CDR2 YNFKEQ. CDR3 length: 17 residues. CDR3 loop: CASSQDFKGHSSYEQYF. CDR3 DNA: TGTGCCAGCAGCCAAGATTTCAAGGGCCATAGCTCCTACGAGCAGTACTTC.

Written as DNA, the CDR3 is TGCGCCAGCAGCTCCCAGGGTAGTGGAAACACCATATATTTT. Amino acid sequence: CASSSQGSGNTIYF. The J gene is TRBJ1-3, the V gene TRBV5-1; possible D gene TRBD1, 5 bases. The CDR3 sequence is 14 residues long. From germline, CDR1 is SGHRS and CDR2 YFSETQ. V was pared by 3 bases and J by 3 bases, with 10 bases between.

Note on this clone: The sample contains more than one DNA sequence encoding this CDR3. CDR3 DNA: TGTGCCAGCAGCGTGGGGTGGGGCACTGAAGCTTTCTTT. Protein: CASSVGWGTEAFF. This chain connects TRBV9 to TRBJ1-1; D is unresolved. Germline CDR1 reads SGDLS; CDR2 reads YYNGEE. The CDR3 consists of 13 residues. The V gene lost 2 bases and the J gene lost 4 bases, with 9 bases spanning the gap.

The chain carries TRBV29-1 and TRBJ1-2, with a tentative D call TRBD1 (6 bases). There are 13 residues in the CDR3. CDR1 SQVTM and CDR2 ANQGSEA come from the germline V gene. V was clipped by 3 bases and J by 4 bases, with 12 bases between them. In nucleotides, the CDR3 is TGCAGCGTTGACGGGGGGCTTAGCTATGGCTACACCTTC. This codes for CSVDGGLSYGYTF.

The chain recombines TRBV6-2 or TRBV6-3 with TRBJ1-1; TRBD1 might be the D (5 bases). The CDR3 extends over 11 amino acids. V was clipped by 6 bases and J by 7 bases, with 9 bases between them. Germline values: CDR1 MNHEY, CDR2 SVGEGT. CDR3 coding DNA: TGTGCCAGCAGCAGACAGTTTGAAGCTTTCTTT. Its translation is CASSRQFEAFF.

This clone was seen many times. The J gene is TRBJ2-7, the V gene TRBV2, with TRBD2 identical over 9 bases. The germline V gene has CDR1 SNHLY and CDR2 FYNNEI. Trimming at V came to 3 bases and at J to 7 bases, leaving 13 bases not matched to a gene. This CDR3 is 16 amino acids long. The CDR3 spells CASSDPSTAGGKEQYF. The CDR3 region has the DNA TGTGCCAGCAGTGACCCCTCTACCGCGGGGGGGAAAGAGCAGTACTTC.

The J gene is TRBJ2-7, the V gene TRBV7-9; TRBD1 aligns across 8 bases. Germline V gene lookup returns CDR1 SEHNR and CDR2 FQNEAQ (reference sequence). The CDR3 is made up of 13 amino acids. The trim removed 4 bases at V and 10 bases at J, leaving 9 bases unmatched. CDR3 sequence reads: CASSSLGQGGQYF. The CDR3 DNA follows: TGTGCCAGCAGCTCACTCGGACAGGGAGGCCAGTACTTC.

The chain employs TRBV5-1 and TRBJ2-3; 11 bases fit TRBD1. Germline CDR1 reads SGHRS; CDR2 reads YFSETQ. Unmatched junction bases numbered 9, after V lost 4 bases and J lost 5 bases. The CDR3 consists of 16 residues. The DNA for the CDR3 is TGCGCCAGCAGCGGTGGGACAGGGGGTTTGGAAGATACGCAGTATTTT. It yields the protein CASSGGTGGLEDTQYF.

The chain combines TRBV18 with TRBJ1-1, with 7 bases that match TRBD1. The germline gives CDR1 KGHSH, CDR2 LQKENI. The CDR3 runs 13 residues. V lost 5 bases, J lost 0 bases, and 0 bases stayed unmatched. The CDR3, as DNA: TGTGCCAGCTCAGACAGGGTGAACACTGAAGCTTTCTTT. Encoded protein: CASSDRVNTEAFF.

Notes on this clone: This same CDR3 is encoded by further DNA sequences in the sample. The CDR3 sequence: CASRTQADTEAFF. The CDR3 DNA reads as TGTGCCAGTAGAACACAGGCGGACACTGAAGCTTTCTTT. V and J are TRBV19 and TRBJ1-1, with D tentatively TRBD1 (5 bases). The CDR3 is 13 amino acids. Germline CDR1 is LNHDA and CDR2 is SQIVND (reference sequence). V was clipped by 6 bases and J by 3 bases, with 11 bases between them.

This clone has only one observation. The chain links TRBV18 to TRBJ2-3; TRBD2 is a possible D gene (5 bases). CDR3 length: 13 residues. The V gene's germline CDR1 is KGHSH and CDR2 LQKENI. Trimming shortened V by 4 bases and J by 6 bases, and 11 bases separated the two germline ends. The CDR3 loop reads CASSRGLDDTQYF. CDR3 sequence (DNA): TGTGCCAGCTCACGCGGGCTTGACGATACGCAGTATTTT.

V and J are TRBV6-5 and TRBJ1-2; TRBD1 is a possible D gene (6 bases). The CDR3 loop spans 15 amino acids. V was pared by 8 bases and J by 0 bases, with 16 bases between. Looked up from germline, CDR1 is MNHEY and CDR2 is SVGAGI. The CDR3 nucleotides read TGTGCCAGCCAAGAGAGGGGACAAGCTAACTATGGCTACACCTTC. Translated, it gives CASQERGQANYGYTF.

Note on this clone: The junction departs from germline at one end; a sequencing error may be responsible. This chain uses TRBV6-5 with TRBJ1-1, with TRBD1 matching 10 bases. The CDR3 loop spans 14 amino acids. Germline values: CDR1 MNHEY, CDR2 SVGAGI. CDR3 sequence (DNA): TGTGCCAGTAGTTCGGGACAGGGGCTCACTGAAGCTTTCTTT. This gives the protein CASSSGQGLTEAFF.

This sequence joins TRBV6-2 or TRBV6-3 and TRBJ2-2; no firm D call. The CDR3 runs 15 residues. The germline CDR1 and CDR2 sequences are MNHEY and SVGEGT. The V end lost 5 bases, the J end lost 6 bases, and 16 bases lay between the germline ends. The CDR3 reads CASSQNRARSGELFF. Written as DNA, the CDR3 is TGTGCCAGCAGTCAAAACCGGGCCCGATCCGGGGAGCTGTTTTTT.

This clone was seen only once. The rearrangement uses TRBV19 and TRBJ2-5; 7 nucleotides line up with TRBD1. The CDR3 length is 15 residues. Germline CDR1 reads LNHDA; CDR2 reads SQIVND (reference sequence). The V gene end was trimmed by 6 bases and the J gene end by 3 bases; junction bases not matched to a gene: 10. The CDR3 region is CASSRNRGAEETQYF. CDR3 nucleotide sequence: TGTGCCAGTAGCCGCAACAGGGGCGCGGAAGAGACCCAGTACTTC.

This clone was observed a single time. CDR3 bases: TGTGCCAGCAGCCCGGGACAGGGAGCCAACACCGGGGAGCTGTTTTTT. Translation: CASSPGQGANTGELFF. The chain recombines TRBV7-2 with TRBJ2-2, with 9 bases identical to TRBD1. CDR3 length: 16 amino acids. The germline gives CDR1 SGHTA, CDR2 FQGNSA. J was trimmed by 2 bases and V by 5 bases; bases with no gene match: 6.

V and J are TRBV9 and TRBJ1-1; perhaps TRBD1 as D (6 bases). V gave up 0 bases and J gave up 2 bases, with 8 bases separating them. The germline V gene has CDR1 SGDLS and CDR2 YYNGEE. CDR3 size: 14 residues. The CDR3 DNA sequence: TGTGCCAGCAGCGTAGGGACAGTTAACACTGAAGCTTTCTTT. Amino acid sequence: CASSVGTVNTEAFF.

The CDR3 loop reads CASSHSYRNTEAFF. The CDR3 DNA reads as TGTGCCAGCAGTCATTCGTACAGGAACACTGAAGCTTTCTTT. The rearrangement links TRBV6-2 or TRBV6-3 to TRBJ1-1; unclear D gene. The CDR3 contains 14 residues. CDR1 is MNHEY and CDR2 is SVGEGT in the germline V gene. V was shortened by 5 bases and J by 1 base, with 11 bases between the two germline ends.